This T cell receptor beta chain was captured by sequencing in a study of control samples from healthy donors and cancer patients. The CDR3 has 14 amino acids. Germline values: CDR1 SGHTA, CDR2 FQGNSA. V lost 1 base, J lost 7 bases, and 6 bases stayed unmatched. Here immunoSEQ multiplex PCR was the method, and the copy in TCRdb shows in-frame clones only, minus some. Of some 79,000 clones listed, over 75% are singletons. This chain connects TRBV7-2 to TRBJ2-5; the match to TRBD1 covers 7 bases. The source is a man between 45 and 60 years old in good health. The sample consisted of blood. The CDR3 sequence: CASSLEQGLRTQYF. CDR3 nucleotides: TGTGCCAGCAGCTTAGAACAGGGGCTAAGGACCCAGTACTTC.